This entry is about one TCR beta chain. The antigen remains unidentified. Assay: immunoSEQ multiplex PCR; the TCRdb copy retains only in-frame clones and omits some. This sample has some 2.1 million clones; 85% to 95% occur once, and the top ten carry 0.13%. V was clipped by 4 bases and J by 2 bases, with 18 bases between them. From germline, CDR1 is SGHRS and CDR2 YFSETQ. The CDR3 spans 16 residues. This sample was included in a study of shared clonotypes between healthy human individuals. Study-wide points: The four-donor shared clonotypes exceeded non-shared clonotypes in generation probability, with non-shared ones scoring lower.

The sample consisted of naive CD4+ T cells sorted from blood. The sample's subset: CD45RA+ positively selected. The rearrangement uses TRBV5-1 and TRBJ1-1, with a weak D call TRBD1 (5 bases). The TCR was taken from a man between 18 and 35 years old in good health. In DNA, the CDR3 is TGCGCCAGCAGCAGTAAATCCGGGGGATATAACACTGAAGCTTTCTTT. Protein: CASSSKSGGYNTEAFF. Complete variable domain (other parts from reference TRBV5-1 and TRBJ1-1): KAGVTQTPRYLIKTRGQQVTLSCSPISGHRSVSWYQQTPGQGLQFLFEYFSETQRNKGNFPGRFSGRQFSNSRSEMNVSTLELGDSALYLCASSSKSGGYNTEAFFGQGTRLTVV.